This T cell receptor beta chain was sequenced in a study of CD8 T cells in ankylosing spondylitis. In regard to this clonotype: Antigen: not known.

Generation of TCR beta libraries employed quantitative 5'-RACE incorporating molecular barcodes. Via MiXCR, TCRdb re-called the 5' RACE reads, giving one row per CDR3 protein. This repertoire shows around 250,000 distinct CDR3 sequences, 30% to 35% found once; its top ten account for around 4%. The CDR3 is made up of 14 amino acids. Germline V CDR1 and CDR2: DFQATT, SNEGSKA (reference sequence). Study-wide points: Disease-linked clones reportedly concentrated significantly in matched ankylosing spondylitis synovial fluid. Earlier authors reported some of these motif variants in reactive arthritis synovial fluid and blood. Disease-linked clones displayed a CD8+ phenotype and appeared relatively rarely in peripheral blood.

The chain employs TRBV20-1 and TRBJ1-3; no reliable D call. The sequence was collected from a male donor with ankylosing spondylitis or in good health (not recorded which). Source material: blood, either unsorted or a sorted T cell fraction (not recorded which). The CDR3 is CGTRTSYSGNTIYF. CDR3 in DNA: TGCGGAACGCGTACGTCCTACTCTGGAAACACCATATATTTT.